This TCR beta chain was recovered during a study of T-cell memory formation after mild COVID-19. Broader study findings: Later expanders leaned CD4+, whereas day 15 to 85 contracting clones were balanced CD4/CD8.

TCRdb recomputed calls from the 5' RACE reads with MiXCR, one row per CDR3 protein. The table lists under 550,000 distinct CDR3 sequences, approximately 18% of them singletons, with approximately 13% in the top ten. The CDR3 spans 13 residues. From germline, CDR1 is MGHDK and CDR2 SYGVNS. J lost 6 bases, V lost 1 base, and 1 base had no gene match. About this clonotype: Its antigen remains unidentified.

Sequencing used PBMCs or a T cell subset sorted from them (not recorded which). The V gene is TRBV25-1, the J gene TRBJ1-2; 8 bases fit TRBD1. This clonotype was sampled from an adult woman who had mild COVID-19 (a few samples of this study predate the infection). Cell type and time point are not known. The CDR3 bases are TGTGCCAGCAGTGAATCGGACAGGGATGGCTACACCTTC. The encoded protein is CASSESDRDGYTF.